The 32 T cell receptor beta chains below were found in one sample sequenced in a study of blood T cell repertoires in COVID-19 (TCRdb year 2020). Library preparation employed the immunoSEQ multiplex PCR assay. Imported from immuneACCESS, the table was reduced by TCRdb to in-frame sequences with V and J called. These copies leave out some clones; in studies compared against another copy, an unresolved V gene accounts for under half, and the cause of the remainder is not known. The sample includes 350,000 or so clones, with about 87% observed a single time. 1.6% of the sample rests with the top ten. The specimen was peripheral blood. The receptor set was obtained from a woman aged 30 to 39 with COVID-19, enrolled during active disease.

The chain carries TRBV19 and TRBJ1-5; D perhaps matches TRBD1 (5 bases). Deletions cut 3 bases from V and 5 bases from J, with 8 bases between. The CDR3 is made up of 13 amino acids. Per germline, CDR1 LNHDA and CDR2 SQIVND (reference sequence). CDR3 protein: CASSMQGDQPQHF. The CDR3 DNA follows: TGTGCCAGTAGTATGCAGGGCGATCAGCCCCAGCATTTT.

This chain links TRBV28 with TRBJ1-2; the D is unclear. Germline lookup yields CDR1 MDHEN and CDR2 SYDVKM. The V end was cut by 11 bases, the J end by 4 bases, with 11 bases between. This CDR3 has 11 amino acids. CDR3 amino acids: CAAGGSYGYTF. As DNA, the CDR3 is TGTGCCGCCGGAGGGAGCTATGGCTACACCTTC.

This clone occurred a few times. The chain links TRBV6-5 to TRBJ1-6, with a possible D match to TRBD1 (5 bases). V dropped 5 bases and J dropped 10 bases, with 15 bases sitting between them. CDR3 length equals 14 residues. CDR1 and CDR2 from the germline V gene are MNHEY and SVGAGI. This CDR3 reads CASSPGGRVSPLHF. In nucleotides, the CDR3 is TGTGCCAGCAGTCCCGGGGGACGAGTGTCACCCCTCCACTTT.

This rearrangement joins TRBV29-1 to TRBJ2-1; 12 positions match TRBD2. Germline CDR1 and CDR2: SQVTM and ANQGSEA. V lost 2 bases to trimming and J lost 2 bases; unmatched junction nucleotides: 4. This CDR3 region has 16 residues. The CDR3 loop is CSVETPSGGAYNEQFF. The CDR3 DNA is TGCAGCGTTGAAACCCCTAGCGGGGGGGCCTACAATGAGCAGTTCTTC.

The rearrangement joins TRBV7-2 to TRBJ1-2, with D perhaps TRBD1 (5 bases). V lost 5 bases and J lost 1, with 8 bases in between. Germline CDR1 SGHTA, CDR2 FQGNSA. The CDR3 has 13 amino acids. The CDR3 bases are TGTGCCAGCAGCACCGGGGGTAACTATGGCTACACCTTC. Protein sequence: CASSTGGNYGYTF.

The J gene is TRBJ1-6, the V gene TRBV19; TRBD1 matches 7 bases. Trimming took 4 bases from V and 5 from J; bases not matched to a gene: 14. The germline V gene has CDR1 LNHDA and CDR2 SQIVND (reference sequence). This CDR3 has 18 residues. CDR3 amino acids: CASSNEGGRRPDNSPLHF. The CDR3 DNA sequence: TGTGCCAGTAGTAATGAAGGGGGCAGGAGACCTGATAATTCACCCCTCCACTTT.

The V gene is TRBV10-3, the J gene TRBJ1-1; 8 bases fit TRBD1. The CDR3 has 12 amino acids. J lost 8 bases, V lost 8 bases, and 7 bases had no gene match. CDR1 and CDR2 (germline): ENHRY, SYGVKD. The CDR3 region has the DNA TGTGCCATCGGGTCAACAGGGGGGGAAGCTTTCTTT. It translates to CAIGSTGGEAFF.

The rearrangement links TRBV19 to TRBJ2-1; weak D call: TRBD1 (5 bases). The V gene's germline CDR1 is LNHDA and CDR2 SQIVND (reference sequence). The CDR3 sequence is 12 residues long. The V end lost 4 bases, the J end lost 14 bases, and 15 bases lay between the germline ends. CDR3 DNA sequence: TGTGCCAGTAGTAGCAGGGAACTTGATAAGTTCTTC. It codes for CASSSRELDKFF.

The rearrangement joins TRBV6-5 to TRBJ1-5; 7 bases agree with TRBD1. CDR3 length: 15 residues. V trimming: 6 bases; J trimming: 1 base; junction bases outside the gene matches: 6. From germline, CDR1 is MNHEY and CDR2 SVGAGI. Written as DNA, the CDR3 is TGTGCCAGCAGACTGGACAGGAGGAGCAATCAGCCCCAGCATTTT. Translated, it gives CASRLDRRSNQPQHF.

The gene calls are TRBV5-1 and TRBJ1-3; D unclear. The CDR3 covers 17 residues. V shed 3 bases and J shed 0 bases, with 16 bases lying between them. Germline V gene lookup returns CDR1 SGHRS and CDR2 YFSETQ. The CDR3 loop is CASSSRTGTSSGNTIYF. DNA for the CDR3: TGCGCCAGCAGCTCAAGGACTGGAACCAGCTCTGGAAACACCATATATTTT.

The chain recombines TRBV19 with TRBJ2-7; possible D gene TRBD1, 5 bases. The V end was cut by 1 base, the J end by 2 bases, with 9 bases between. The CDR3 contains 14 residues. Germline V CDR1 and CDR2: LNHDA, SQIVND (reference sequence). CDR3 coding DNA: TGTGCCAGTAGTATAGGGACACCCCCCTACGAGCAGTACTTC. This gives the protein CASSIGTPPYEQYF.

The rearrangement joins TRBV7-3 to TRBJ2-1; tentatively, D is TRBD1 (6 bases). Germline V gene data show CDR1 as SGHTA and CDR2 as FQGTGA. The CDR3 has 15 amino acids. Trimming removed 0 bases at V and 7 bases at J, with 13 bases between. This CDR3 reads CASSLTRSGTNEQFF. Written as DNA, the CDR3 is TGTGCCAGCAGCTTAACCCGGTCCGGGACAAATGAGCAGTTCTTC.

V gene TRBV20-1 combines with J gene TRBJ2-7; D possibly corresponds to TRBD2 (5 bases). The germline CDR1 and CDR2 sequences are DFQATT and SNEGSKA (reference sequence). V lost 3 bases and J 3 bases, leaving 12 bases between the germline ends. CDR3 length: 13 residues. DNA of the CDR3: TGCAGTGCTAGTGGGCGGGCTGACTACGAGCAGTACTTC. Translating it yields CSASGRADYEQYF.

The rearrangement links TRBV9 to TRBJ1-3; TRBD1 matches 9 bases. Germline CDR1 is SGDLS and CDR2 is YYNGEE. V dropped 3 bases and J dropped 5; count of bases not matched to a gene: 3. The CDR3 runs to 14 residues. In DNA, the CDR3 is TGTGCCAGCAGCGGCACAGGGGGCCGAAACACCATATATTTT. It codes for CASSGTGGRNTIYF.

The chain joins TRBV7-2 to TRBJ2-1; 9 bases match TRBD1. The J segment lost 7 bases and the V segment lost 5 bases, leaving 9 bases of the junction unmatched. Germline V CDR1 and CDR2: SGHTA, FQGNSA. This CDR3 is 15 amino acids long. The CDR3 here is CASSPRQGENNEQFF. CDR3 nucleotides: TGTGCCAGCAGCCCTAGACAGGGGGAAAATAATGAGCAGTTCTTC.

The rearrangement joins TRBV30 to TRBJ1-2; D is unclear. The CDR3 length is 11 residues. V was clipped by 2 bases and J by 9 bases, with 10 bases between them. Germline V gene sequence: CDR1 GTSNPN, CDR2 SVGIG (reference sequence). CDR3 amino acids: CAWSRGLSYTF. In nucleotides, the CDR3 is TGTGCCTGGAGTCGAGGGTTGAGCTACACCTTC.

The gene calls are TRBV19 and TRBJ2-3; TRBD2 agrees at 7 bases. Germline values: CDR1 LNHDA, CDR2 SQIVND (reference sequence). This CDR3 region has 16 residues. J gave up 1 base and V 7 bases, and 11 bases lay outside the gene matches. The CDR3 here is CASTRAAGYRTDTQYF. As DNA, the CDR3 is TGTGCCAGTACCAGGGCAGCGGGGTACCGCACAGATACGCAGTATTTT.

J is TRBJ1-5 and V is TRBV28, with 7 nucleotides matching TRBD1. Losses at the gene ends were 7 bases for V and 2 bases for J; bases not matched to a gene: 8. This CDR3 is 15 amino acids long. Germline V gene sequence: CDR1 MDHEN, CDR2 SYDVKM. The CDR3 DNA reads TGTGCCAGCACCCAGACAGGGCTGGGCAATCAGCCCCAGCATTTT. It specifies CASTQTGLGNQPQHF.

To note about this clone: At one end the junction does not follow the germline gene, possibly because of a read error. This sample also contains other DNA sequences that code for the same CDR3. The rearrangement joins TRBV16 to TRBJ1-6; tentative D call: TRBD1 (6 bases). CDR3 length: 14 residues. CDR1 is KGHSY and CDR2 is FQNENV in the germline V gene. The CDR3 protein is CASSPQGYNSPLHF. DNA of the CDR3: TGCGCCAGCAGCCCCCAGGGGTATAATTCACCCCTCCACTTT.

The chain uses TRBV18 and TRBJ1-3; TRBD1 aligns across 8 bases. CDR3 size: 14 residues. Germline trimming cut 3 bases from V and 5 bases from J; bases unmatched to any gene: 3. Germline lookup yields CDR1 KGHSH and CDR2 LQKENI. Here the CDR3 reads CASSPRDRRNTIYF. CDR3 nucleotide sequence: TGTGCCAGCTCACCGAGGGACAGGAGAAACACCATATATTTT.

The rearrangement links TRBV5-6 to TRBJ1-2; TRBD1 might be the D (5 bases). The CDR3 consists of 14 residues. Trimming shortened V by 0 bases and J by 4 bases, and 10 bases separated the two germline ends. Germline V gives CDR1 SGHDT, CDR2 YYEEEE. The CDR3 coding sequence is TGTGCCAGCAGCTTGGCCCAGGGTTCCTATGGCTACACCTTC. Translating it yields CASSLAQGSYGYTF. Complete variable domain (other parts from reference TRBV5-6 and TRBJ1-2): DAGVTQSPTHLIKTRGQQVTLRCSPKSGHDTVSWYQQALGQGPQFIFQYYEEEERQRGNFPDRFSGHQFPNYSSELNVNALLLGDSALYLCASSLAQGSYGYTFGSGTRLTVV.

The chain uses TRBV11-2 and TRBJ1-1; weak D call: TRBD1 (5 bases). Germline loops: CDR1 SGHAT, CDR2 FQNNGV. The CDR3 has 13 residues. Trimming took off 2 bases at V and 4 bases at J, with 8 bases between the two ends. Here the CDR3 reads CASSLTRGTEAFF. CDR3 coding DNA: TGTGCCAGCAGCTTAACAAGGGGCACTGAAGCTTTCTTT.

The V call is TRBV6-1, the J call TRBJ1-4, with 8 bases that match TRBD1. CDR1 is MNHNS, CDR2 SASEGT, per germline. The CDR3 spans 16 residues. Germline trimming cut 4 bases from V and 3 bases from J; bases unmatched to any gene: 7. The CDR3 sequence: CASSARTGRANEKLFF. The CDR3 nucleotides read TGTGCCAGCAGTGCCAGGACAGGGCGGGCTAATGAAAAACTGTTTTTT.

This rearrangement joins TRBV3-1 (or the pseudogene TRBV3-2) to TRBJ1-2; 11 nucleotides align to TRBD1. CDR1 LGHDT and CDR2 YNNKEL come from the germline V gene (reference sequence). The CDR3 loop spans 19 amino acids. Trimming removed 1 base from V and 1 base from J; junction bases left unmatched: 11. CDR3 loop: CASSQVISLGQGVNYGYTF. CDR3 DNA: TGTGCCAGCAGCCAAGTGATAAGCCTGGGACAGGGGGTTAACTATGGCTACACCTTC.

To note about this clone: Other DNA sequences in the sample encode the same CDR3. The chain couples TRBV5-1 to TRBJ1-2; D is uncertain. V was shortened by 0 bases and J by 6 bases, with 9 bases between the two germline ends. This CDR3 has 13 amino acids. The germline V gene has CDR1 SGHRS and CDR2 YFSETQ. In DNA, the CDR3 is TGCGCCAGCAGCTTGGGTTCCGGGGATGGCTACACCTTC. Residues: CASSLGSGDGYTF. Full variable domain (outside the CDR3, taken from reference TRBV5-1 and TRBJ1-2): KAGVTQTPRYLIKTRGQQVTLSCSPISGHRSVSWYQQTPGQGLQFLFEYFSETQRNKGNFPGRFSGRQFSNSRSEMNVSTLELGDSALYLCASSLGSGDGYTFGSGTRLTVV.

The chain employs TRBV5-1 and TRBJ2-7, with 10 bases aligning to TRBD1. V lost 4 bases and J lost 3; bases outside the gene matches: 4. Looked up from germline, CDR1 is SGHRS and CDR2 is YFSETQ. The length of the CDR3 is 14 residues. The CDR3 DNA sequence: TGCGCCAGCAGCGCATGGACAGGGGGCTACGAGCAGTACTTC. It is translated as CASSAWTGGYEQYF.

The chain couples TRBV19 to TRBJ1-2; the match to TRBD1 covers 7 bases. The CDR3 consists of 17 residues. Germline CDR1 and CDR2: LNHDA and SQIVND (reference sequence). Trimming took 2 bases from V and 3 from J; bases not matched to a gene: 12. As DNA, the CDR3 is TGTGCCAGTAGTATAATTTCGGGAACAGGGGCACACTATGGCTACACCTTC. Its protein product is CASSIISGTGAHYGYTF.

The rearrangement links TRBV27 to TRBJ1-4; 9 bases fit TRBD1. Trimming removed 0 bases from V and 8 bases from J; junction bases left unmatched: 4. The CDR3 spans 15 residues. The V gene's germline CDR1 is MNHEY and CDR2 SMNVEV (reference sequence). The CDR3 protein is CASSLSWTGAEKLFF. The CDR3 nucleotides read TGTGCCAGCAGTTTATCTTGGACAGGGGCCGAAAAACTGTTTTTT.

In DNA form, the CDR3 reads TGTGCCATCAGTGATGGCAGGGGGCGTCGAGCGGGGAGCGGCTACACCTTC. It specifies CAISDGRGRRAGSGYTF. J is TRBJ1-2 and V is TRBV10-3, with 8 positions matching TRBD1. The germline CDR1 and CDR2 sequences are ENHRY and SYGVKD. The CDR3 is 17 residues long. Trimming took 3 bases from V and 8 from J; bases not matched to a gene: 17.

The chain carries TRBV7-9 and TRBJ2-7; 8 bases agree with TRBD2. Germline V lookup: CDR1 SEHNR, CDR2 FQNEAQ (reference sequence). Trimming removed 6 bases from V and 4 bases from J; junction bases left unmatched: 2. This CDR3 region has 12 residues. The CDR3 region is CASRGLEYEQYF. CDR3 DNA: TGTGCCAGCAGGGGACTAGAATACGAGCAGTACTTC.

This chain links TRBV19 with TRBJ1-2, with 9 bases matching TRBD1. Unmatched junction bases numbered 5, after V lost 8 bases and J lost 4 bases. CDR3 length: 13 residues. Germline V gene sequence: CDR1 LNHDA, CDR2 SQIVND (reference sequence). In DNA, the CDR3 is TGTGCCAGTGACAGGGGGTCCGGCTATGGCTACACCTTC. It specifies CASDRGSGYGYTF.

This clone was counted only a few times. The chain joins TRBV11-2 to TRBJ2-1; 8 bases are shared with TRBD1. This CDR3 has 13 amino acids. The trim removed 3 bases at V and 9 bases at J, leaving 4 bases unmatched. CDR1 is SGHAT and CDR2 is FQNNGV in the germline V gene. CDR3 sequence: CASSFDRGSEQFF. The DNA for the CDR3 is TGTGCCAGCAGCTTCGACAGGGGAAGTGAGCAGTTCTTC.